One T cell receptor delta chain is described in this entry. These data are taken from a study of gamma-delta T cells after stem cell transplantation. TCRdb re-processed the RT-PCR reads using CATT. The sample yields around 2,500 delta-chain clones, roughly 46% seen once. The germline V gene has CDR1 GEAIGNYY and CDR2 EKD. The CDR3 totals 16 residues. The V end lost 1 base, the J end lost 0 bases, and 14 bases lay between the germline ends. The chain uses TRDV2 and TRDJ1; no definite D call. The clonotype comes from a human donor. It is not recorded whose cells these are; they may come from a transplant donor. The material sequenced was gamma-delta T cells. CDR3 sequence reads: CACDTVAKGYTDKLIF. In DNA form, the CDR3 reads TGTGCCTGTGACACTGTCGCGAAGGGGTACACCGATAAACTCATCTTT.